Below are 8 T cell receptor beta chains sequenced from a single sample in a study of Graves' ophthalmopathy and Graves' hyperthyroidism. Investigators amplified TCR beta CDR3 regions from RNA transcripts. A first-round RT-PCR used HTBI primers, followed by a second-round multiplex PCR. TCRdb re-called the multiplex PCR reads through MiXCR, storing one row per CDR3 protein. The sample lists over a million distinct CDR3 sequences; roughly two fifths were seen once. The sequenced material came from peripheral blood or thyroid tissue (not recorded which). The receptors stem from an adult man with Graves' hyperthyroidism.

This clonotype was seen ten or more times. The chain recombines TRBV12-3 or TRBV12-4 with TRBJ1-6; D remains unclear. V was shortened by 3 bases and J by 12 bases, with 6 bases between the two germline ends. The CDR3 has 11 residues. CDR3 region: CASSLGIPLHF. The CDR3 nucleotides are TGTGCCAGCAGTTTGGGGATACCCCTCCACTTT.

This CDR3 reads CASSGQGSRTGELFF. The CDR3 nucleotides are TGTGCCAGCAGCGGGCAGGGGTCGCGGACCGGGGAGCTGTTTTTT. This chain links TRBV7-9 with TRBJ2-2, with TRBD1 as a possible D gene (6 bases). The V gene's germline CDR1 is SEHNR and CDR2 FQNEAQ (reference sequence). V dropped 5 bases and J dropped 5 bases, with 15 bases sitting between them. The CDR3 is 15 amino acids.

This clonotype turned up a few times. The V call is TRBV7-8, the J call TRBJ1-1; no reliable D call. The CDR3 sequence is 12 residues long. CDR1 is SGHVS, CDR2 FQNEAQ, per germline. Deletions cut 5 bases from V and 7 bases from J, with 11 bases between. CDR3 sequence reads: CASSSDWGEAFF. CDR3 coding DNA: TGTGCCAGCAGCAGTGATTGGGGTGAAGCTTTCTTT.

Details on this clonotype: A much larger clone sits a single nucleotide away, making a read error possible. The rearrangement joins TRBV2 to TRBJ1-2, with D hard to call. Looked up from germline, CDR1 is SNHLY and CDR2 is FYNNEI. The ends were cut back, 1 base at V and 3 bases at J, with 18 bases in the middle. This CDR3 has 17 residues. The CDR3 DNA follows: TGTGCCAGCAGTGAAGGCTCTGCCGTACTATCGCACTATGGCTACACCTTC. It encodes CASSEGSAVLSHYGYTF.

CDR3 in amino acids: CASSPPGQAYYGYTF. CDR3 DNA: TGTGCCAGCTCACCACCGGGACAGGCATACTATGGCTACACCTTC. This chain uses TRBV18 with TRBJ1-2, with 8 bases lining up with TRBD1. CDR1 KGHSH and CDR2 LQKENI come from the germline V gene. V dropped 0 bases and J dropped 3; count of bases not matched to a gene: 3. CDR3 length: 15 amino acids.

This clonotype was detected many times. V is TRBV7-2 and J is TRBJ2-7, with TRBD1 matching over 11 bases. Germline CDR1 is SGHTA and CDR2 is FQGNSA. The length of the CDR3 is 13 residues. V was pared by 5 bases and J by 5 bases, with 2 bases of the junction left unmatched. CDR3 loop: CASSGTGGNEQYF. As DNA, the CDR3 is TGTGCCAGCAGCGGGACAGGGGGGAACGAGCAGTACTTC.

This clonotype has ten or more counts. The rearrangement joins TRBV2 to TRBJ2-2, with a weak D call TRBD2 (6 bases). V dropped 8 bases and J dropped 4 bases, with 17 bases sitting between them. The CDR3 consists of 15 residues. Germline V gene lookup returns CDR1 SNHLY and CDR2 FYNNEI. The CDR3 here is CASASRLVSTGELFF. The DNA of the CDR3 is TGTGCCAGCGCGTCGAGACTAGTGAGCACCGGGGAGCTGTTTTTT.

Remarks on this clonotype: Germline and junction disagree at one end, which may indicate a read error. V and J are TRBV10-3 and TRBJ2-7; TRBD1 matches 12 bases. Gene TRBJ2-1 matches the end of the DNA better, so the J call may be wrong. CDR3 length: 20 amino acids. Germline V gives CDR1 ENHRY, CDR2 SYGVKD. The CDR3 here is CASSEYPGQGAQRSYNEQFF. CDR3 DNA: TGTGCCAGCAGTGAATATCCGGGACAGGGGGCGCAGAGGTCCTACAATGAGCAGTTCTTC.